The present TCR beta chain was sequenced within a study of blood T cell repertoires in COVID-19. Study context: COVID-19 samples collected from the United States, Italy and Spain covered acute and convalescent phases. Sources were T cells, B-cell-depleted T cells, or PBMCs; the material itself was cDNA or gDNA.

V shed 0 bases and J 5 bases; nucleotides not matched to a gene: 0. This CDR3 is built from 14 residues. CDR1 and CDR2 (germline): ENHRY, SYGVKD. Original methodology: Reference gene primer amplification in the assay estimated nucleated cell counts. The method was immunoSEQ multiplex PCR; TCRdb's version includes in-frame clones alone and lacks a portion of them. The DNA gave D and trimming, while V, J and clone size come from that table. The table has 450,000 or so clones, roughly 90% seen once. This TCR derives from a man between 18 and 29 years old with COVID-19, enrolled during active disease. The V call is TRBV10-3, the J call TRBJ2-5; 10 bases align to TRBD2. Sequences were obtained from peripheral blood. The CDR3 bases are TGTGCCATCAGTGAGTCAGCGGGAGGGGAGACCCAGTACTTC. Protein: CAISESAGGETQYF.